This T cell receptor (beta chain) was captured by sequencing in a study of vaccination and CD4 T cells after COVID-19. Study-level information: Median time from second vaccine dose to sampling was approximately 74 days (14 to 241). Overlapping SARS-CoV-2, HCoV-NL63, HCoV-OC43 and HCoV-229E spike peptides stimulated the cells.

Worth noting for this clonotype: As yet, its antigen is unknown.

V lost 0 bases, J lost 2 bases, and 9 bases stayed unmatched. CDR3 length: 18 amino acids. Per the germline V gene, CDR1 is MNHEY and CDR2 is SVGAGI. This sample's treatment: roughly 11-day PBMC culture with coronavirus spike peptide pools or control peptides (ViraFEST assay). T cells were expanded with peptide pools, and expanded clonotypes were identified by TCR sequencing. Sequence data for DNA of cultured CD4+ T cells were generated by the Oncomine TCR Beta short-read assay. TCRdb ran MiXCR on the PCR reads and lists one entry per CDR3 protein. The data hold over 15,000 distinct CDR3 sequences, with 44% observed a single time.

The sample in question was CD4+ T cells from blood, cultured in vitro, obtained after SARS-CoV-2 vaccination. The clonotype originates from a human donor who had recovered from COVID-19. The genes are TRBV6-5 and TRBJ1-5; TRBD1 matches 8 bases. CDR3 region: CASSYSDRAWIGNQPQHF. The DNA for the CDR3 is TGTGCCAGCAGTTACTCGGACAGGGCGTGGATTGGCAATCAGCCCCAGCATTTT.